Below are 14 T cell receptor beta chains sequenced from a single sample in a study of cytomegalovirus exposure and HLA in healthy donors. The PCR had 60 Vbeta and 13 Jbeta primers. Assay: immunoSEQ multiplex PCR; the TCRdb copy retains only in-frame clones and omits some. The sample has over 150,000 clones; 87% are singletons. The specimen sequenced was PBMCs. These TCRs come from a woman aged 25 to 45 in good health and CMV-seronegative.

J is TRBJ1-2 and V is TRBV6-6; possibly TRBD1 for D (6 bases). V lost 7 bases to trimming and J lost 6 bases, with 21 bases between them. Per the germline V gene, CDR1 is MNHNY and CDR2 is SVGAGI (reference sequence). The CDR3 spans 15 residues. As DNA, the CDR3 is TGTGCCAGCAAGGATAGTCCGGGGGGCATCCATGGCTACACCTTC. Its protein product is CASKDSPGGIHGYTF.

The chain uses TRBV28 and TRBJ2-5; D is unclear. The CDR3 length is 14 residues. V was trimmed by 5 bases and J by 7 bases, leaving 17 bases between them. The V gene's germline CDR1 is MDHEN and CDR2 SYDVKM. CDR3 coding DNA: TGTGCCAGCAGTCCTAACAGCCCCCTCGGGACCCAGTACTTC. The encoded protein is CASSPNSPLGTQYF.

This clone has only a few counts. V is TRBV4-1 and J is TRBJ1-2; D uncertain. CDR1 is MGHRA, CDR2 YSYEKL, per germline. This CDR3 comprises 11 residues. The ends were cut back, 0 bases at V and 8 bases at J, with 4 bases in the middle. Here the CDR3 DNA reads TGCGCCAGCAGCCAAGATCGGGGCTACACCTTC. This gives the protein CASSQDRGYTF.

A single count supports this clone. The genes are TRBV7-9 and TRBJ1-6; D possibly corresponds to TRBD1 (5 bases). This CDR3 is 16 amino acids long. CDR1 is SEHNR, CDR2 FQNEAQ, per germline (reference sequence). The V gene lost 5 bases and the J gene lost 7 bases, with 18 bases spanning the gap. The DNA of the CDR3 is TGTGCCAGCAGCCCGGACACTGCACCAGGGAATTCACCCCTCCACTTT. The encoded protein is CASSPDTAPGNSPLHF. The whole variable domain, remainder taken from reference TRBV7-9 and TRBJ1-6, is DTGVSQNPRHKITKRGQNVTFRCDPISEHNRLYWYRQTLGQGPEFLTYFQNEAQLEKSRLLSDRFSAERPKGSFSTLEIQRTEQGDSAMYLCASSPDTAPGNSPLHFGNGTRLTVT.

The chain joins TRBV6-5 to TRBJ1-1; weak D call: TRBD1 (6 bases). Trimming removed 6 bases from V and 4 bases from J, with 18 bases in between. The CDR3 is 15 residues long. Germline V gene data show CDR1 as MNHEY and CDR2 as SVGAGI. The CDR3 DNA reads as TGTGCCAGCAGGAAACAGGGTCGCAAGGGCACTGAAGCTTTCTTT. This translates into CASRKQGRKGTEAFF.

The CDR3 DNA reads as TGTGCCAGCAGTCCACCAGCCGGGACAGCACTAAGCACAGATACGCAGTATTTT. Its translation is CASSPPAGTALSTDTQYF. The V and J genes are TRBV27 and TRBJ2-3; 7 positions agree with TRBD1. The CDR3 is made up of 18 amino acids. The trim removed 5 bases at V and 0 bases at J, leaving 14 bases unmatched. CDR1 and CDR2 (germline): MNHEY, SMNVEV (reference sequence).

This clone has only one observation. The same CDR3 also results from other DNA sequences found in this sample. This chain links TRBV27 with TRBJ1-5; TRBD1 agrees at 9 bases. With 2 bases clipped from V and 0 bases from J, the junction kept 5 bases outside the gene matches. CDR3 size: 17 residues. Germline V gene data show CDR1 as MNHEY and CDR2 as SMNVEV (reference sequence). CDR3 sequence (DNA): TGTGCCAGCAGTTTAACAGGGGGCCCTTATAGCAATCAGCCCCAGCATTTT. Its translation is CASSLTGGPYSNQPQHF.

The V and J genes are TRBV7-9 and TRBJ1-1; no clear D. V was clipped by 2 bases and J by 4 bases, with 8 bases between them. Germline assignment: CDR1 SEHNR and CDR2 FQNEAQ (reference sequence). There are 13 residues in the CDR3. CDR3 DNA: TGTGCCAGCAGCTTACGGGATACCACTGAAGCTTTCTTT. It encodes CASSLRDTTEAFF. The entire variable domain, with the rest obtained from reference TRBV7-9 and TRBJ1-1, is as follows: DTGVSQNPRHKITKRGQNVTFRCDPISEHNRLYWYRQTLGQGPEFLTYFQNEAQLEKSRLLSDRFSAERPKGSFSTLEIQRTEQGDSAMYLCASSLRDTTEAFFGQGTRLTVV.

The V and J genes are TRBV25-1 and TRBJ2-5, with D maybe TRBD1 (5 bases). The J call may be wrong; the DNA end is better matched by TRBJ2-7. Germline-derived CDR1 and CDR2 are MGHDK and SYGVNS. The CDR3 has 15 amino acids. Here the CDR3 DNA reads TGTGCCAGCAGTGATTCAACAGGACCTCCCTACGAGCAGTACTTC. Residues: CASSDSTGPPYEQYF.

This clone was seen just once. V gene TRBV2 combines with J gene TRBJ2-1; D is unresolved. Per the germline V gene, CDR1 is SNHLY and CDR2 is FYNNEI. V gave up 5 bases and J gave up 2 bases, with 7 bases separating them. This CDR3 spans 13 amino acids. The CDR3 sequence: CASSFQAYNEQFF. CDR3 DNA: TGTGCCAGCAGTTTTCAGGCCTACAATGAGCAGTTCTTC.

The J gene is TRBJ2-3, the V gene TRBV12-5; 14 bases match TRBD2. Germline V gives CDR1 LGHNT, CDR2 FRNRAP. V lost 6 bases and J lost 4; bases outside the gene matches: 3. The length of the CDR3 is 15 residues. The DNA of the CDR3 is TGTGCTAGTGGGTTGACTAGCGGGGGGGCAGATACGCAGTATTTT. Protein: CASGLTSGGADTQYF.

This clone was seen a single time. The V call is TRBV4-1, the J call TRBJ2-5, with 9 bases identical to TRBD2. Trimming at V came to 2 bases and at J to 5 bases, leaving 12 bases not matched to a gene. Germline loops: CDR1 MGHRA, CDR2 YSYEKL. The CDR3 spans 17 residues. CDR3 sequence reads: CASSQLGAGGPGETQYF. The CDR3 region has the DNA TGCGCCAGCAGCCAACTGGGGGCGGGAGGGCCCGGGGAGACCCAGTACTTC.

J is TRBJ2-2 and V is TRBV6-5; D is undetermined. The CDR3 totals 12 residues. CDR1 and CDR2 (germline): MNHEY, SVGAGI. Deletions cut 6 bases from V and 7 bases from J, with 9 bases between. The CDR3 here is CASRTPGGELFF. CDR3 nucleotides: TGTGCCAGCAGGACTCCCGGCGGGGAGCTGTTTTTT.

This sequence joins TRBV6-5 and TRBJ1-5, with D perhaps TRBD1 (6 bases). V dropped 1 base and J dropped 6 bases, with 10 bases sitting between them. The CDR3 is 14 residues long. Germline CDR1 MNHEY, CDR2 SVGAGI. CDR3 in amino acids: CASSYLAGVQPQHF. Written as DNA, the CDR3 is TGTGCCAGCAGTTACTTGGCAGGGGTTCAGCCCCAGCATTTT.